The clone carrying this T cell receptor (beta chain) was seen only a few times. Germline assignment: CDR1 SGHTA and CDR2 FQGTGA. The CDR3 covers 14 residues. V dropped 4 bases and J dropped 9; count of bases not matched to a gene: 7. It was with a sample-barcoded 5' primer and a J-beta primer mix that a second PCR of roughly 7 to 12 cycles was run. A single record per CDR3 protein comes from TCRdb applying MiXCR to the 5' RACE reads. Counted here are 600,000 or so distinct CDR3 sequences, about 30% occurring once; the ten biggest clones make up around 14%. This sample is part of a study of blood T cells in healthy people across ages.

The chain uses TRBV7-3 and TRBJ2-1; 9 bases map to TRBD1. Sequenced material: blood. This sequence was found in an elderly woman in good health. The CDR3 coding sequence is TGTGCCAGCAGCTCCGGGACAGGGTCGGTTGAGCAGTTCTTC. Its protein is CASSSGTGSVEQFF.